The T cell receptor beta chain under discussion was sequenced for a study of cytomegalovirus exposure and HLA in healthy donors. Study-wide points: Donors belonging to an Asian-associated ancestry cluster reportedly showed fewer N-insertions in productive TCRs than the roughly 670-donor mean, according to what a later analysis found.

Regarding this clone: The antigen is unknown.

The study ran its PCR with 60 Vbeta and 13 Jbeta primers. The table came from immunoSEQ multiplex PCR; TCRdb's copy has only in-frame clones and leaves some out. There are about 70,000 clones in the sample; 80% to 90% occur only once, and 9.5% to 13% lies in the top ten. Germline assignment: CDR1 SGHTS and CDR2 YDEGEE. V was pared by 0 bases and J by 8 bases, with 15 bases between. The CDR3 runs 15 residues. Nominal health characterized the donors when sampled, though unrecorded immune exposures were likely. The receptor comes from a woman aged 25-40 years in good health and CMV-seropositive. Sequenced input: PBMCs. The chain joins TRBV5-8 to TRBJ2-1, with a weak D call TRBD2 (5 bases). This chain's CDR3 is CASSLERAVAYEQFF. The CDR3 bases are TGTGCCAGCAGCTTGGAGAGGGCTGTCGCATATGAGCAGTTCTTC.